The following is a T cell receptor (beta chain) sequence with its context. The sample belongs to a study of long-term antiretroviral therapy in people with HIV. This was the immunoSEQ v3.0 assay at survey level. The method was immunoSEQ multiplex PCR; TCRdb's version includes in-frame clones alone and lacks a portion of them. Of 25,000 to 30,000 clones detected, 82% appear once; the ten largest clones hold 13% to 15%. This sequence originates from a man aged 50-60 years with HIV. The sequencing used unsorted PBMCs, collected 2.9 years after starting antiretroviral therapy.

The CDR3 DNA reads as TGTGCCAGCAGCTCGCCTAGCGGGGGGAACTACGGAAATGAGCAGTTCTTC. This sequence encodes CASSSPSGGNYGNEQFF. V and J are TRBV11-3 and TRBJ2-1, with 11 bases that match TRBD2. CDR1 is SGHNT and CDR2 is YENEEA in the germline V gene. There are 17 residues in the CDR3. The V and J ends lost 4 bases and 7 bases, in that order; junction bases with no gene match: 12.